Listed below are T cell receptor beta chains from one sample, sequenced in a study of human T cells and chemical hapten exposure. TCRdb called the RACE reads again in MiXCR, with one record for every CDR3 protein. This sample has 90,000 to 110,000 distinct CDR3 sequences, with 9% to 9.5% found just once. The source was whole blood, collected in connection with sensitization to the hapten diphenylcyclopropenone (DPC). Receptors were obtained from a woman between 40 and 50 years old with alopecia areata. Some clones in this sample may be carry-over from other donors' samples. CDR3s include the opening cysteine and the closing phenylalanine or tryptophan. A D gene is named only where the DNA matches it firmly. For some rows the clone size is stated as once, few or many, or as a class when expanded; others skip it.

17	many	TRBV4-2	TRBJ1-2	TRBD1	CASSPYWTGGLNYGYTF	TGTGCCAGCAGCCCCTACTGGACAGGGGGCTTAAACTATGGCTACACCTTC
13	few	TRBV9	TRBJ2-1	TRBD1	CASSVQGAVEQFF	TGTGCCAGCAGCGTTCAGGGGGCAGTTGAGCAGTTCTTC
15	few	TRBV7-6	TRBJ2-3	-	CASTSKGSTTDTQYF	TGTGCCAGCACCTCCAAGGGGAGTACCACAGATACGCAGTATTTT
16	-	TRBV5-6	TRBJ1-5	TRBD1	CASSRTGDMGNQPQHF	TGTGCCAGCAGCCGGACAGGGGATATGGGCAATCAGCCCCAGCATTTT
15	many	TRBV18	TRBJ1-5	-	CASSPVRNSNQPQHF	TGTGCCAGCTCACCAGTCCGGAATAGCAATCAGCCCCAGCATTTT
14	-	TRBV5-1	TRBJ1-5	TRBD1	CASSEGQGAQPQHF	TGCGCCAGCAGCGAGGGACAGGGAGCTCAGCCCCAGCATTTT
13	few	TRBV6-2/TRBV6-3	TRBJ2-1	-	CASTQGGYNEQFF	TGTGCCAGCACGCAAGGGGGGTACAATGAGCAGTTCTTC
15	few	TRBV7-8	TRBJ2-5	-	CASSPGGWRQETQYF	TGTGCCAGCAGCCCAGGGGGGTGGAGGCAAGAGACCCAGTACTTC
15	-	TRBV9	TRBJ1-5	-	CASSVGSGDGQPQHF	TGTGCCAGCAGCGTAGGATCAGGGGACGGGCAGCCCCAGCATTTT
17	few	TRBV12-3/TRBV12-4	TRBJ2-1	TRBD1	CASNAGGWVPRDNEQFF	TGTGCCAGCAACGCAGGGGGCTGGGTCCCGCGTGACAATGAGCAGTTCTTC
13	medium-sized	TRBV10-3	TRBJ1-5	-	CAISRTEDQPQHF	TGTGCCATCAGTAGGACAGAAGATCAGCCCCAGCATTTT
14	-	TRBV7-2	TRBJ2-1	-	CASTTKVPGHEQFF	TGTGCCAGCACCACAAAGGTACCGGGCCATGAGCAGTTCTTC
15	many	TRBV5-5	TRBJ1-5	-	CASSLAQTASQPQHF	TGTGCCAGCAGCTTGGCCCAGACGGCCAGTCAGCCCCAGCATTTT
12	-	TRBV5-4	TRBJ2-7	TRBD2	CASSWGGYEQYF	TGTGCCAGCAGCTGGGGGGGCTACGAGCAGTACTTC
15	many	TRBV28	TRBJ1-5	-	CASTKGPSYGRPQHF	TGTGCCAGCACCAAAGGGCCCAGCTACGGTCGGCCCCAGCATTTT
14	many	TRBV10-3	TRBJ2-3	-	CAISESRGTDTQYF	TGTGCCATCAGTGAGTCCCGCGGCACAGATACGCAGTATTTT
15	-	TRBV18	TRBJ1-5	-	CASSPSGFFNQPQHF	TGTGCCAGCTCACCCAGTGGGTTTTTTAATCAGCCCCAGCATTTT
17	many	TRBV28	TRBJ1-5	-	CASSSPLRANSNQPQHF	TGTGCCAGCAGTTCCCCGCTCAGGGCGAATAGCAATCAGCCCCAGCATTTT
16	-	TRBV7-9	TRBJ2-7	-	CASSQGGGRTPYEQYF	TGTGCCAGCAGCCAAGGGGGGGGGCGAACCCCCTACGAGCAGTACTTC
12	few	TRBV29-1	TRBJ2-6	-	CSVRQYQGVLTF	TGCAGCGTCCGACAGTATCAGGGAGTCCTGACTTTC
14	few	TRBV3-1	TRBJ1-2	-	CASSPLTKGYGYTF	TGTGCCAGCAGCCCCCTGACTAAGGGGTATGGCTACACCTTC
14	-	TRBV5-6	TRBJ2-7	-	CASSAGHRPYEQYF	TGTGCCAGCAGCGCGGGACACCGACCCTACGAGCAGTACTTC
12	few	TRBV30	TRBJ1-2	-	CAWTGPTYGYTF	TGTGCCTGGACCGGACCTACCTATGGCTACACCTTC
12	many	TRBV6-2/TRBV6-3	TRBJ2-2	-	CASSPLSGELFF	TGTGCCAGCAGTCCCTTATCCGGGGAGCTGTTTTTT
14	-	TRBV2	TRBJ2-1	-	CASRGGQAYNEQFF	TGTGCCAGCAGGGGGGGGCAGGCTTACAATGAGCAGTTCTTC